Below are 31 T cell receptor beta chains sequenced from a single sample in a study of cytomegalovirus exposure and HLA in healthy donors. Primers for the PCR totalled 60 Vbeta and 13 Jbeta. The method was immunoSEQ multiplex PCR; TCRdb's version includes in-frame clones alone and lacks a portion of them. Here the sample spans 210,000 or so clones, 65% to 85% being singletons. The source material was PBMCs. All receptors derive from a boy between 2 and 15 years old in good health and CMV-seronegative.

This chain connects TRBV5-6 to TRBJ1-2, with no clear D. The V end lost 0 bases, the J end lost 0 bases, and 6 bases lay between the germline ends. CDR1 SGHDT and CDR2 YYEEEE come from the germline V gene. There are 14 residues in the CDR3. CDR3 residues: CASSLGSSNYGYTF. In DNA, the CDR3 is TGTGCCAGCAGCTTGGGCAGTTCTAACTATGGCTACACCTTC.

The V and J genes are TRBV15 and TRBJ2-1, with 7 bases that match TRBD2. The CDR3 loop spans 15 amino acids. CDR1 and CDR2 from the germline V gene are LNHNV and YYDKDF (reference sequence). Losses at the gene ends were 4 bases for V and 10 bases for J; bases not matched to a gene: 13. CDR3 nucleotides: TGTGCCACCAGCACTAGGGACTGGGGGGGATGGGAGCAGTTCTTC. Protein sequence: CATSTRDWGGWEQFF.

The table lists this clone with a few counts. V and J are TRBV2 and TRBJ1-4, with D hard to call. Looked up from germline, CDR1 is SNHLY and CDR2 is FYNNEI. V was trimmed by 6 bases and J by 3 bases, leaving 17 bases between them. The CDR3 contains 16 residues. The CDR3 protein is CASSDPRVEANEKLFF. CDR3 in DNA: TGTGCCAGCAGCGACCCTCGGGTAGAGGCTAATGAAAAACTGTTTTTT.

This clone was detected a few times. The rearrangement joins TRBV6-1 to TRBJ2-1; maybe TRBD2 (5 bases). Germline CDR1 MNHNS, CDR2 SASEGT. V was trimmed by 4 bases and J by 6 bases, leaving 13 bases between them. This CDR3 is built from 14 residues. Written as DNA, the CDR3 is TGTGCCAGCAGTGGGCTAGCAATACTCAATGAGCAGTTCTTC. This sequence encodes CASSGLAILNEQFF.

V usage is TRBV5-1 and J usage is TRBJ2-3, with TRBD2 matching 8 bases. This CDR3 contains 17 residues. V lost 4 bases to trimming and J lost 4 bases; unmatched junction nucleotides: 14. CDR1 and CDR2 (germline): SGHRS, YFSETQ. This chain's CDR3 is CASSPRWTSPTADTQYF. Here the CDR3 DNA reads TGCGCCAGCAGCCCCCGGTGGACTAGCCCTACCGCAGATACGCAGTATTTT.

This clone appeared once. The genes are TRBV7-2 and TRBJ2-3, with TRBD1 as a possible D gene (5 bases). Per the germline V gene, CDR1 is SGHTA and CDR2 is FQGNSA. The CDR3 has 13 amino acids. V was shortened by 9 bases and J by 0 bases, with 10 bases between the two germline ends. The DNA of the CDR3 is TGTGCCAGGGGGCCGGACAGCACAGATACGCAGTATTTT. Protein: CARGPDSTDTQYF. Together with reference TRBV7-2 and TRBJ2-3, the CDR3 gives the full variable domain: GAGVSQSPSNKVTEKGKDVELRCDPISGHTALYWYRQSLGQGLEFLIYFQGNSAPDKSGLPSDRFSAERTGGSVSTLTIQRTQQEDSAVYLCARGPDSTDTQYFGPGTRLTVL.

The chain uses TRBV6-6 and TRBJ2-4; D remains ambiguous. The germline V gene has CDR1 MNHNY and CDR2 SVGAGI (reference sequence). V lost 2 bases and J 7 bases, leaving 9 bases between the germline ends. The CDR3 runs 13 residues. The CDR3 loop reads CASSYPDGNIQYF. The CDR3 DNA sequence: TGTGCCAGCAGTTACCCCGATGGCAACATTCAGTACTTC.

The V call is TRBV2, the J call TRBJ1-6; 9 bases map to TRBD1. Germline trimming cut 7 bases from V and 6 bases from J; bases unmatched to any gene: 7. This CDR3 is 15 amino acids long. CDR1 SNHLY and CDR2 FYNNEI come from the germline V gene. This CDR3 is CASIRTGASNSPLHF. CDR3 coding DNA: TGTGCCAGCATACGGACAGGGGCCAGTAATTCACCCCTCCACTTT.

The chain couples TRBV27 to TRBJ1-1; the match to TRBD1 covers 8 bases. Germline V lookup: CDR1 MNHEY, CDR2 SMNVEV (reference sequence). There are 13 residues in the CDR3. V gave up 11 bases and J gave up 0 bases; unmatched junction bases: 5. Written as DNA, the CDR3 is TGTGCCGCGCAGGGGGCTATGAACACTGAAGCTTTCTTT. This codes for CAAQGAMNTEAFF.

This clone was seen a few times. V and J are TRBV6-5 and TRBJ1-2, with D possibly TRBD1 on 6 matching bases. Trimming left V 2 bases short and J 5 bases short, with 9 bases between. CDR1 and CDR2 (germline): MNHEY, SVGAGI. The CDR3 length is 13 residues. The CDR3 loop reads CASSYAGQYGYTF. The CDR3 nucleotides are TGTGCCAGCAGTTACGCCGGACAGTATGGCTACACCTTC.

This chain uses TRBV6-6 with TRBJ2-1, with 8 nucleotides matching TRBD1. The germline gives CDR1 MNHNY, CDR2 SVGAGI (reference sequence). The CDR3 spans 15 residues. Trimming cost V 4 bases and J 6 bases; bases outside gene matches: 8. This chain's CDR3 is CASSSTRQGFNEQFF. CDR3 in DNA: TGTGCCAGCAGTTCAACCCGACAGGGGTTCAATGAGCAGTTCTTC.

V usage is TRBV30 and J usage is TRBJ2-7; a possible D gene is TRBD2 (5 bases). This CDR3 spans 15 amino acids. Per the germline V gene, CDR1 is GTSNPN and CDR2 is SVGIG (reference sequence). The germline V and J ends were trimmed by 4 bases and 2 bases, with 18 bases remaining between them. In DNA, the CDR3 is TGTGCCTGGACTCAGGCGGGTTATGGGGCCTACGAGCAGTACTTC. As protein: CAWTQAGYGAYEQYF.

This CDR3 is CAWSILNTIYF. The CDR3, as DNA: TGTGCCTGGAGTATCCTAAACACCATATATTTT. The chain links TRBV30 to TRBJ1-3; D uncertain. V lost 2 bases to trimming and J lost 6 bases, with 5 bases between them. The CDR3 sequence is 11 residues long. Germline values: CDR1 GTSNPN, CDR2 SVGIG (reference sequence). Complete variable domain (other parts from reference TRBV30 and TRBJ1-3): SQTIHQWPATLVQPVGSPLSLECTVEGTSNPNLYWYRQAAGRGLQLLFYSVGIGQISSEVPQNLSASRPQDRQFILSSKKLLLSDSGFYLCAWSILNTIYFGEGSWLTVV.

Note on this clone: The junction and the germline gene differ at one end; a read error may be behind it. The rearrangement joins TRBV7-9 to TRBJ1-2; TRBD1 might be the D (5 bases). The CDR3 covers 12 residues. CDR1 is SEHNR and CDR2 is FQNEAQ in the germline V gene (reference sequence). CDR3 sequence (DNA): TGTTCCAGCAGCAGACCGGACAATGGCTACACCTTC. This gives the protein CSSSRPDNGYTF.

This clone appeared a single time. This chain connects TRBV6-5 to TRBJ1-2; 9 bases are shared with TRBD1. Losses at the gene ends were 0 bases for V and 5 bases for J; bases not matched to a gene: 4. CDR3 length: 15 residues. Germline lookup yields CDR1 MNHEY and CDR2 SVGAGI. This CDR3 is CASSYSGTGTYGYTF. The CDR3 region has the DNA TGTGCCAGCAGTTACTCCGGGACAGGGACTTATGGCTACACCTTC.

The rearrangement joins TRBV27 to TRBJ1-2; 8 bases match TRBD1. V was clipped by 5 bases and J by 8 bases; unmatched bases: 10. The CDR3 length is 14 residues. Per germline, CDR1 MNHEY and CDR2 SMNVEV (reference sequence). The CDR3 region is CASSLITGGSGYTF. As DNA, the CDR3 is TGTGCCAGCAGTCTAATAACAGGGGGTAGCGGCTACACCTTC.

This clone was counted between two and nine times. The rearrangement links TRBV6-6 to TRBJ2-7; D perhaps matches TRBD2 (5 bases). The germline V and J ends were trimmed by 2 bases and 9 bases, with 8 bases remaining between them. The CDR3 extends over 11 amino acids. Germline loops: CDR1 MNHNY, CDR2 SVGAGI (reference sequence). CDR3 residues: CASSYTEAQYF. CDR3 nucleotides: TGTGCCAGCAGTTACACGGAGGCGCAGTACTTC.

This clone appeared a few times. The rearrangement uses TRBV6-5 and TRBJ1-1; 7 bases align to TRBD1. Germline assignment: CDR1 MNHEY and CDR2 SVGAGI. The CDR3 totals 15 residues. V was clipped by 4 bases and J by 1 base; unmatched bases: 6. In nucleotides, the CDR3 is TGTGCCAGCAGTTTCGACAGGGTGGGGAACACTGAAGCTTTCTTT. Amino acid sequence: CASSFDRVGNTEAFF.

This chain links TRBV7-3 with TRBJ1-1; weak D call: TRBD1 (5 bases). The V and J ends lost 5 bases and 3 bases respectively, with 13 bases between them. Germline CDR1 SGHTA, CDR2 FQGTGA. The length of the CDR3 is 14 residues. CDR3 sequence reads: CASSLSGSDTEAFF. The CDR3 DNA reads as TGTGCCAGCAGCCTTTCAGGGTCCGACACTGAAGCTTTCTTT.

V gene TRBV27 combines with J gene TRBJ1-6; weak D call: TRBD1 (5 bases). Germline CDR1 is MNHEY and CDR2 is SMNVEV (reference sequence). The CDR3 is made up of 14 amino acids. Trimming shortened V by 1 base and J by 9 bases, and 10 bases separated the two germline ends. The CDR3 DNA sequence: TGTGCCAGCAGTTTATATCAGGGAAGTTCACCCCTCCACTTT. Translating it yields CASSLYQGSSPLHF.

This CDR3 reads CASSLTTGNEQYF. CDR3 coding DNA: TGTGCCAGCAGCTTAACGACAGGGAACGAGCAGTACTTC. V gene TRBV7-9 combines with J gene TRBJ2-7; 7 positions match TRBD1. The V and J ends lost 2 bases and 5 bases, in that order; junction bases with no gene match: 3. Germline V lookup: CDR1 SEHNR, CDR2 FQNEAQ (reference sequence). This CDR3 has 13 amino acids.

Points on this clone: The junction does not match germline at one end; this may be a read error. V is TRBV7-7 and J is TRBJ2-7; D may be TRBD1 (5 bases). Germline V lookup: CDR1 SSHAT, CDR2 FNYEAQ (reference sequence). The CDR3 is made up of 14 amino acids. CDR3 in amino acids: CASSLAQGTHEQYF. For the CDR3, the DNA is TGTGCTAGCAGCTTAGCTCAGGGTACGCACGAGCAGTACTTC.

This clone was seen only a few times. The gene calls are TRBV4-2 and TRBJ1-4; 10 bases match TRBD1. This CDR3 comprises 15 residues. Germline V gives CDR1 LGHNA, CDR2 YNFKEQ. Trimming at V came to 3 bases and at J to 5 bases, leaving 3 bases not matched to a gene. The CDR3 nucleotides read TGTGCCAGCAGCCATGCGGACAGGGGGAATGAAAAACTGTTTTTT. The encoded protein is CASSHADRGNEKLFF.

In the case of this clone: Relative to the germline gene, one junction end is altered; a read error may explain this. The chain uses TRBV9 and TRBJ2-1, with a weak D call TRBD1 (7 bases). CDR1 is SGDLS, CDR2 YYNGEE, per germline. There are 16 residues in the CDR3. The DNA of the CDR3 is TGTGCCAGCAGCGTAGATGGAGGGGGCTCCTACAATGAGCGGTTCTTC. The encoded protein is CASSVDGGGSYNERFF. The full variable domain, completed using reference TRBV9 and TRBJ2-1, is DSGVTQTPKHLITATGQRVTLRCSPRSGDLSVYWYQQSLDQGLQFLIQYYNGEERAKGNILERFSAQQFPDLHSELNLSSLELGDSALYFCASSVDGGGSYNERFFGPGTRLTVL.

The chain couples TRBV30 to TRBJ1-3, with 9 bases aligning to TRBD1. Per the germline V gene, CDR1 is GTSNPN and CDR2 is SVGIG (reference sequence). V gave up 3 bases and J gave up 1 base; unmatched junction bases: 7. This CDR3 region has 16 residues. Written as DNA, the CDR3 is TGTGCCTGGAGCCCGGGGACAGGGCTTTCTGGAAACACCATATATTTT. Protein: CAWSPGTGLSGNTIYF.

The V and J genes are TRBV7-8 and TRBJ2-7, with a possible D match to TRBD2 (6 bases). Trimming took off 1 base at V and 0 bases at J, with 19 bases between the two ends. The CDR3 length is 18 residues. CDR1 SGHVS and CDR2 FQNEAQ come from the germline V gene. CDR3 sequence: CASSLVRSGTYSSYEQYF. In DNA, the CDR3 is TGTGCCAGCAGCTTAGTTCGGAGTGGGACTTATAGCTCCTACGAGCAGTACTTC.

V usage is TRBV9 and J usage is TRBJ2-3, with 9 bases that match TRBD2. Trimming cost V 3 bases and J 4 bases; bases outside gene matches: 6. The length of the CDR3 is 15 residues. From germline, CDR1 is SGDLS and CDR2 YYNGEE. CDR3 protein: CASSAPTSGADTQYF. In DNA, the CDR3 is TGTGCCAGCAGCGCCCCGACTAGCGGAGCAGATACGCAGTATTTT.

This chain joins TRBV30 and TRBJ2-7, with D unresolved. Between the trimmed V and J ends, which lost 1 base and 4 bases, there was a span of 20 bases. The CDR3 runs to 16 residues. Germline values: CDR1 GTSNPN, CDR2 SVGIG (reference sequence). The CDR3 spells CAWSGISTGSEYEQYF. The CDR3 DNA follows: TGTGCCTGGAGTGGAATATCCACTGGTTCGGAGTACGAGCAGTACTTC.

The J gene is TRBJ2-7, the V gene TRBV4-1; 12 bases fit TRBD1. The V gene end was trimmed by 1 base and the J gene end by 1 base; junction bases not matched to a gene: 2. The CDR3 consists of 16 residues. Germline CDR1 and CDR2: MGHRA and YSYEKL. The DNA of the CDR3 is TGCGCCAGCAGCCAAGGGGACAGGGGGCTGTCCTACGAGCAGTACTTC. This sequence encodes CASSQGDRGLSYEQYF.

The CDR3 coding sequence is TGTGCCAGCAGCCCAATAAGGGACCCCCGCGGGGGGCAGTTCTTC. Residues: CASSPIRDPRGGQFF. The V and J genes are TRBV11-2 and TRBJ2-1, with TRBD2 matching 7 bases. Germline CDR1 and CDR2: SGHAT and FQNNGV. V was pared by 5 bases and J by 12 bases, with 16 bases of the junction left unmatched. The CDR3 has 15 amino acids.

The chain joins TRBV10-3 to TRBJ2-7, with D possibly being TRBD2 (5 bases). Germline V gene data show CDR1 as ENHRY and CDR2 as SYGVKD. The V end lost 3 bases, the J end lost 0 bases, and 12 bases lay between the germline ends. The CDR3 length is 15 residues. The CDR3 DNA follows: TGTGCCATCAGTGATTTTAACGAGGGCTCCTACGAGCAGTACTTC. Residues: CAISDFNEGSYEQYF.